These 3 T cell receptor beta chains originate from one sample sequenced in a study of blood T cells in healthy people across ages. Then a second PCR, running roughly 7 to 11 cycles, was carried out with a sample-barcoded 5' primer and a J-beta primer mix. TCRdb reanalysed the 5' RACE reads using MiXCR and keeps one entry per CDR3 protein. The profile shows hundreds of thousands of distinct CDR3 sequences, over 45% of them singletons. Material for sequencing was blood. These receptors all come from a woman aged 60-70 years in good health.

The chain combines TRBV7-2 with TRBJ1-2; TRBD1 might be the D (6 bases). This CDR3 is 14 amino acids long. Germline CDR1 and CDR2: SGHTA and FQGNSA. V shed 5 bases and J shed 8 bases, with 18 bases lying between them. The CDR3 sequence is CASSPETGNRGYTF. The CDR3 nucleotides read TGTGCCAGCAGCCCAGAGACAGGAAATCGGGGCTACACCTTC.

The chain has TRBV3-1 and TRBJ2-5, with TRBD2 identical over 11 bases. Germline lookup yields CDR1 LGHDT and CDR2 YNNKEL (reference sequence). The junction had 3 bases not matched to a gene; V was cut back by 4 bases and J by 2 bases. This CDR3 comprises 15 residues. Here the CDR3 reads CASSLTSGGQETQYF. CDR3 nucleotide sequence: TGTGCCAGCAGCCTAACTAGCGGGGGACAAGAGACCCAGTACTTC.

This clonotype turned up a few times. The chain combines TRBV20-1 with TRBJ2-7; 7 bases are a match to TRBD2. J was trimmed by 7 bases and V by 2 bases; bases with no gene match: 8. Germline assignment: CDR1 DFQATT and CDR2 SNEGSKA (reference sequence). CDR3 length: 13 amino acids. The CDR3 loop reads CSARPSGINEQYF. DNA for the CDR3: TGCAGTGCTAGACCTAGCGGTATCAATGAGCAGTACTTC.